This record covers a single T cell receptor beta chain. This CDR3 has 16 amino acids. Germline loops: CDR1 MNHNY, CDR2 SVGAGI (reference sequence). Trimming at V came to 5 bases and at J to 0 bases, leaving 9 bases not matched to a gene. Profiled with immunoSEQ multiplex PCR; TCRdb holds only in-frame clones, not every one. This table has roughly 230,000 clones, roughly 80% appearing once. This sample was taken from a study of blood T cell repertoires in COVID-19. Across the study: Both acute and convalescent COVID-19 samples were obtained from the United States, Italy and Spain. The cDNA or gDNA used as material had been derived from T cells, B-cell-depleted T cells, or PBMCs.

The TCR was taken from a man aged 45-60 years with active or convalescent COVID-19. Sequenced material: peripheral blood. This chain joins TRBV6-6 and TRBJ2-7, with 8 bases that match TRBD2. CDR3 sequence (DNA): TGTGCCAGCAGTCCCGGGGGTAGCGGGGCCTCCTACGAGCAGTACTTC. Translating it yields CASSPGGSGASYEQYF.